Listed below are T cell receptor beta chains from one sample, sequenced in a study of OX40 agonist ivuxolimab in advanced cancers. Measured with immunoSEQ multiplex PCR; TCRdb has only the in-frame clones, and not every one. The sample consists of 50,000 to 75,000 clones, 85% to 90% of them appearing once. The sequencing used CD4+ or CD8+ T cells sorted from blood, collected in a trial of the OX40 agonist ivuxolimab. The receptors were sampled from an adult with an advanced solid tumor such as melanoma, head and neck, liver or kidney cancer. CDR3s leave out the opening cysteine and the closing phenylalanine or tryptophan. The order of the fields is V gene, clone size, CDR3 protein. Some rows mark clone size as missing; the rest say once, few, many or name a class of expanded clone.

TRBV6-1 . ASSELRDPQH
TRBV11-2 . ASSLWTGHGYT
TRBV9 . ASSTPTGVDTEAF
TRBV5-6 . ASSPWTGSSNQPQH
TRBV6-5 . ASSWDRDTEAF
TRBV5-4 . ASSSGQAYGNTIY
TRBV5-1 few ASSLLTGRLSEQY
TRBV9 . ASSVASQGANTEAF
TRBV7-2 . ASSLAPWRGNYGYT
TRBV5-6 . ASSFGIPIYEQY
TRBV30 . AWSVAGGRTIY
TRBV6-5 . ASSGHQSPYEQY
TRBV11-2 . ASSQNPRRGYEQY
TRBV10-3 . ATLQPSPGGRTRGQF
TRBV28 . ASSPRTGFNEQY
TRBV9 . ASSPQLGSYEQY
TRBV2 once ASLGIGGNTGELF
TRBV29-1 . SVGRGPGQGPVSYT
TRBV5-1 . ASSLESMTPRGGYT
TRBV2 . ASRSANSGNTIY